This T cell receptor (beta chain) was sequenced for a study of CD4+ T cells in melanoma. Clones were read by immunoSEQ multiplex PCR, and TCRdb kept only the in-frame ones, dropping some. This sample has 45,000 or so clones, with 89% found just once. The TCR originated in a human donor with melanoma. Specimen: peripheral blood.

Here the CDR3 reads CASSQGQIQETQYF. CDR3 nucleotides: TGCGCCAGCAGCCAAGGTCAGATCCAAGAGACCCAGTACTTC. The V call is TRBV4-1, the J call TRBJ2-5; D is uncertain. Germline CDR1 MGHRA, CDR2 YSYEKL. Trimming removed 1 base from V and 1 base from J, with 7 bases in between. The CDR3 has 14 residues.